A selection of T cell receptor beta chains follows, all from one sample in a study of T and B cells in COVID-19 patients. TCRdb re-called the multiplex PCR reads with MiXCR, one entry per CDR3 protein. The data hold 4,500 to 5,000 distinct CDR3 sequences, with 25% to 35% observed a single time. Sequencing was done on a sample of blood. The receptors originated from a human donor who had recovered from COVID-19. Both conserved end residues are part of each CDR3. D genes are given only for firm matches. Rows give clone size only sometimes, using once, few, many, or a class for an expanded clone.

CDR3 DNA: TGTGCCAGCTCATCCGGGACAGGCGACACCGGGGAGCTGTTTTTT
CDR3 protein: CASSSGTGDTGELFF
clone size: -
J gene: TRBJ2-2
D gene: TRBD1
V gene: TRBV18

CDR3 DNA: TGTGCCATCCGGGACTACTCCTACAATGAGCAGTTCTTC
CDR3 protein: CAIRDYSYNEQFF
clone size: -
J gene: TRBJ2-1
D gene: TRBD2
V gene: TRBV6-2/TRBV6-3

CDR3 DNA: TGTGCCAGCTCAAACTTCGACAGGGCGGGCACTGAAGCTTTCTTT
CDR3 protein: CASSNFDRAGTEAFF
clone size: once
J gene: TRBJ1-1
D gene: TRBD1
V gene: TRBV18

CDR3 DNA: TGTGCCAGCATTTCTCGGGGCAGGGAACCCGGGGAGCTGTTTTTT
CDR3 protein: CASISRGREPGELFF
clone size: -
J gene: TRBJ2-2
D gene: -
V gene: TRBV6-5

CDR3 DNA: TGTGCCAGCAGTCTTATATGGGGCAACTATGGCTACACCTTC
CDR3 protein: CASSLIWGNYGYTF
clone size: few
J gene: TRBJ1-2
D gene: -
V gene: TRBV27

CDR3 DNA: TGTGCCAGCAGCTCTTTACAGGGGACCCCCTCCATGAACACTGAAGCTTTCTTT
CDR3 protein: CASSSLQGTPSMNTEAFF
clone size: few
J gene: TRBJ1-1
D gene: TRBD1
V gene: TRBV5-5

CDR3 DNA: TGTGCCAGCAGCCTCGTCAGGAGGGAGCAAGAGACCCAGTACTTC
CDR3 protein: CASSLVRREQETQYF
clone size: -
J gene: TRBJ2-5
D gene: -
V gene: TRBV21-1

CDR3 DNA: TGTGCCAGCAGCTCGTACCGTCCCGGACAGGGATCGTCTGGGGCCAACGTCCTGACTTTC
CDR3 protein: CASSSYRPGQGSSGANVLTF
clone size: -
J gene: TRBJ2-6
D gene: TRBD1
V gene: TRBV5-8

CDR3 DNA: TGTGCCACTACGAAAAATGCAATATTGGGCAATCAGCCCCAGCATTTT
CDR3 protein: CATTKNAILGNQPQHF
clone size: -
J gene: TRBJ1-5
D gene: -
V gene: TRBV19

CDR3 DNA: TGTGCCACCAGTGATGGCGGGAGGGGCACAGATACGCAGTATTTT
CDR3 protein: CATSDGGRGTDTQYF
clone size: few
J gene: TRBJ2-3
D gene: TRBD2
V gene: TRBV24-1

CDR3 DNA: TGTGCCAGTAGAAGGGACAGGGGGTTTCGCTATGGCTACACCTTC
CDR3 protein: CASRRDRGFRYGYTF
clone size: few
J gene: TRBJ1-2
D gene: TRBD1
V gene: TRBV19

CDR3 DNA: TGCGCCAGCAGCTCTGGCGCTAGCGGGTTGAATGAGCAGTTCTTC
CDR3 protein: CASSSGASGLNEQFF
clone size: -
J gene: TRBJ2-1
D gene: TRBD2
V gene: TRBV5-1

CDR3 DNA: TGTGCCAGCAGCGAAGGACGGAACCAAGAGACCCAGTACTTC
CDR3 protein: CASSEGRNQETQYF
clone size: -
J gene: TRBJ2-5
D gene: -
V gene: TRBV5-6

CDR3 DNA: TGCAGTGCTCCAGGAAGTGCGGGAGGAGACATTCAGTACTTC
CDR3 protein: CSAPGSAGGDIQYF
clone size: -
J gene: TRBJ2-4
D gene: TRBD2
V gene: TRBV20-1

CDR3 DNA: TGTGCCAGTAGTATTCAAGGGAACAATCAGCCCCAGCATTTT
CDR3 protein: CASSIQGNNQPQHF
clone size: -
J gene: TRBJ1-5
D gene: -
V gene: TRBV19

CDR3 DNA: TGTGCCAGCAGGGGGGACAGGGGGAACTATGGCTACACCTTC
CDR3 protein: CASRGDRGNYGYTF
clone size: few
J gene: TRBJ1-2
D gene: TRBD1
V gene: TRBV6-5

CDR3 DNA: TGTGCCACCAGCAGAGCAACAAACATCCCTGAAGCTTTCTTT
CDR3 protein: CATSRATNIPEAFF
clone size: few
J gene: TRBJ1-1
D gene: -
V gene: TRBV15

CDR3 DNA: TGTGCCAGCTCACCCGGGGCAACCTACGAGCAGTACTTC
CDR3 protein: CASSPGATYEQYF
clone size: few
J gene: TRBJ2-7
D gene: -
V gene: TRBV18

CDR3 DNA: TGTGCCAGCAGGCCCCACAGCACAGATACGCAGTATTTT
CDR3 protein: CASRPHSTDTQYF
clone size: medium-sized
J gene: TRBJ2-3
D gene: -
V gene: TRBV6-5

CDR3 DNA: TGTGCCAGCAGTTTCACAGGGGGCTTCACTGAAGCTTTCTTT
CDR3 protein: CASSFTGGFTEAFF
clone size: -
J gene: TRBJ1-1
D gene: TRBD1
V gene: TRBV12-3/TRBV12-4

CDR3 DNA: TGCAGCGTTGTTAAACAGGGTGGCAGTCCCTATGGCTACACCTTC
CDR3 protein: CSVVKQGGSPYGYTF
clone size: medium-sized
J gene: TRBJ1-2
D gene: -
V gene: TRBV29-1

CDR3 DNA: TGTGCCAGCATGGGGGGGAGGAGTGAAAAACTGTTTTTT
CDR3 protein: CASMGGRSEKLFF
clone size: -
J gene: TRBJ1-4
D gene: -
V gene: TRBV5-5

CDR3 DNA: TGTGCCAGCAGTCAGGGACAGGGGGGTTCCTACGAGCAGTACTTC
CDR3 protein: CASSQGQGGSYEQYF
clone size: few
J gene: TRBJ2-7
D gene: TRBD1
V gene: TRBV27

CDR3 DNA: TGCAGTGCCCCTTTGTTGAATGAGCAGTTCTTC
CDR3 protein: CSAPLLNEQFF
clone size: few
J gene: TRBJ2-1
D gene: -
V gene: TRBV20-1

CDR3 DNA: TGTGCCAGCAGCCCCAGACAGCGGGAGACCCAGTACTTC
CDR3 protein: CASSPRQRETQYF
clone size: few
J gene: TRBJ2-5
D gene: -
V gene: TRBV7-6

CDR3 DNA: TGTGCTAGTGGTTGGCGGGAGATCGGTACCGGGGAGCTGTTTTTT
CDR3 protein: CASGWREIGTGELFF
clone size: -
J gene: TRBJ2-2
D gene: TRBD2
V gene: TRBV12-5

CDR3 DNA: TGTGCCAGTAGTCCCAGTCTAGACACTGAAGCTTTCTTT
CDR3 protein: CASSPSLDTEAFF
clone size: few
J gene: TRBJ1-1
D gene: -
V gene: TRBV19

CDR3 DNA: TGTGCCAGCAGTTTATCCGGGAGACAGGTCGGGGAGCTGTTTTTT
CDR3 protein: CASSLSGRQVGELFF
clone size: -
J gene: TRBJ2-2
D gene: -
V gene: TRBV12-3/TRBV12-4

CDR3 DNA: TGTGCCAGTAGTAAGAGGGCGGCGGGAGGGCCGGTTACAGATACGCAGTATTTT
CDR3 protein: CASSKRAAGGPVTDTQYF
clone size: -
J gene: TRBJ2-3
D gene: TRBD2
V gene: TRBV19

CDR3 DNA: TGCGCCAGCAGCTCAGTAGCGGGAGAGTCCTACAATGAGCAGTTCTTC
CDR3 protein: CASSSVAGESYNEQFF
clone size: -
J gene: TRBJ2-1
D gene: TRBD2
V gene: TRBV5-1

CDR3 DNA: TGTGCCAGCAGCTTGGGACTAGATATCCACAAGCAGTACTTC
CDR3 protein: CASSLGLDIHKQYF
clone size: -
J gene: TRBJ2-7
D gene: -
V gene: TRBV5-6

CDR3 DNA: TGTGCCAGCAGTTCCGGACAGGGGAACTATGGCTACACCTTC
CDR3 protein: CASSSGQGNYGYTF
clone size: -
J gene: TRBJ1-2
D gene: TRBD1
V gene: TRBV27

CDR3 DNA: TGTGCCACCAGCAGAGGATTACGAGTAGCGGGCCATAGATCGGCGAACACCGGGGAGCTGTTTTTT
CDR3 protein: CATSRGLRVAGHRSANTGELFF
clone size: medium-sized
J gene: TRBJ2-2
D gene: TRBD2
V gene: TRBV15

CDR3 DNA: TGTGCCACCAGCAGCCGCGGGAGATTTGAAGAGACCCAGTACTTC
CDR3 protein: CATSSRGRFEETQYF
clone size: medium-sized
J gene: TRBJ2-5
D gene: TRBD2
V gene: TRBV15

CDR3 DNA: TGTGCCAGCAGCGTATCACAGGGGGCGAACACTGAAGCTTTCTTT
CDR3 protein: CASSVSQGANTEAFF
clone size: few
J gene: TRBJ1-1
D gene: TRBD1
V gene: TRBV6-5

CDR3 DNA: TGCAGCGCGACACGGACTAGCGCAGGACCCAATGAGCAGTTCTTC
CDR3 protein: CSATRTSAGPNEQFF
clone size: large
J gene: TRBJ2-1
D gene: TRBD2
V gene: TRBV29-1

CDR3 DNA: TGCGCCAGCAGCCCCCCGGGCTACGGGAGTCATACGCAGTATTTT
CDR3 protein: CASSPPGYGSHTQYF
clone size: -
J gene: TRBJ2-3
D gene: -
V gene: TRBV5-1

CDR3 DNA: TGTGCCAGCTCACGAGCGGCGGGCTACGAGCAGTACTTC
CDR3 protein: CASSRAAGYEQYF
clone size: few
J gene: TRBJ2-7
D gene: -
V gene: TRBV18

CDR3 DNA: TGTGCCAGCAGTGAGGAGACAGCCTCTGGGGCCAACGTCCTGACTTTC
CDR3 protein: CASSEETASGANVLTF
clone size: few
J gene: TRBJ2-6
D gene: -
V gene: TRBV6-1

CDR3 DNA: TGTGCCAGCAGCCTACATTGGAACACTGAAGCTTTCTTT
CDR3 protein: CASSLHWNTEAFF
clone size: -
J gene: TRBJ1-1
D gene: -
V gene: TRBV5-4

CDR3 DNA: TGTGCCAGCAGCGGACACTCAACTAATGAAAAACTGTTTTTT
CDR3 protein: CASSGHSTNEKLFF
clone size: -
J gene: TRBJ1-4
D gene: -
V gene: TRBV27

CDR3 DNA: TGCAGCGCCCGACCGGGGAGCAGGACGATCGCCGGGGAGCTGTTTTTT
CDR3 protein: CSARPGSRTIAGELFF
clone size: large
J gene: TRBJ2-2
D gene: -
V gene: TRBV29-1

CDR3 DNA: TGTGCCACCAGCAGAGATCAGGGGGGTTCGCAGTATTTT
CDR3 protein: CATSRDQGGSQYF
clone size: medium-sized
J gene: TRBJ2-3
D gene: -
V gene: TRBV15

CDR3 DNA: TGCAGTGCTAGCCTCCGACCCGGGAGCGAGCAGTACTTC
CDR3 protein: CSASLRPGSEQYF
clone size: few
J gene: TRBJ2-7
D gene: -
V gene: TRBV20-1

CDR3 DNA: TGCGCCAGCAAAACCGGGACTAGCGGCGGCGCAGATACGCAGTATTTT
CDR3 protein: CASKTGTSGGADTQYF
clone size: -
J gene: TRBJ2-3
D gene: TRBD2
V gene: TRBV5-1

CDR3 DNA: TGTGCCAGCTCACCGGGGGGGACAGGGGAAGGAACCTACGAGCAGTACTTC
CDR3 protein: CASSPGGTGEGTYEQYF
clone size: few
J gene: TRBJ2-7
D gene: TRBD1
V gene: TRBV18

CDR3 DNA: TGTGCCAGTAGTGTGTCGTCGTCGGGGGGGAATGAGCAGTTCTTC
CDR3 protein: CASSVSSSGGNEQFF
clone size: -
J gene: TRBJ2-1
D gene: TRBD2
V gene: TRBV19

CDR3 DNA: TGTGCCAGCAGTTTTGAGGGATCCACAGATACGCAGTATTTT
CDR3 protein: CASSFEGSTDTQYF
clone size: -
J gene: TRBJ2-3
D gene: -
V gene: TRBV12-3/TRBV12-4

CDR3 DNA: TGTGCCAGCAGTGAAAGCAGGGGGGGGGATACGCAGTATTTT
CDR3 protein: CASSESRGGDTQYF
clone size: -
J gene: TRBJ2-3
D gene: -
V gene: TRBV6-1

CDR3 DNA: TGTGCCAGCAGTCCATCCATAGGCAACATTCAGTACTTC
CDR3 protein: CASSPSIGNIQYF
clone size: -
J gene: TRBJ2-4
D gene: -
V gene: TRBV12-3/TRBV12-4

CDR3 DNA: TGTGCCAGCAGTTTATTGGCTAGCGGGGTCACCGGGGAGCTGTTTTTT
CDR3 protein: CASSLLASGVTGELFF
clone size: -
J gene: TRBJ2-2
D gene: TRBD2
V gene: TRBV27

CDR3 DNA: TGTGCCAGCAGCTCAGGGGGTGCTGGGTTCTTC
CDR3 protein: CASSSGGAGFF
clone size: -
J gene: TRBJ2-1
D gene: TRBD1
V gene: TRBV7-6

CDR3 DNA: TGTGCCAGCAGTTACTCGTCTCCCTTCTACGAGCAGTACTTC
CDR3 protein: CASSYSSPFYEQYF
clone size: medium-sized
J gene: TRBJ2-7
D gene: -
V gene: TRBV6-5

CDR3 DNA: TGTGCCAGCAGCTCGAACACCGGGGAGCTGTTTTTT
CDR3 protein: CASSSNTGELFF
clone size: -
J gene: TRBJ2-2
D gene: -
V gene: TRBV5-5

CDR3 DNA: TGCGCCAGCAGCTTGCCCGGGGAGCTGTTTTTT
CDR3 protein: CASSLPGELFF
clone size: -
J gene: TRBJ2-2
D gene: -
V gene: TRBV5-1

CDR3 DNA: TGTGCCAGCAGTGACGGGCCAGGGTGGGCCGGGGAGCTGTTTTTT
CDR3 protein: CASSDGPGWAGELFF
clone size: -
J gene: TRBJ2-2
D gene: -
V gene: TRBV6-5

CDR3 DNA: TGTGCCAGTAAACCAGCGGGAGAGGCAGAGACCCAGTACTTC
CDR3 protein: CASKPAGEAETQYF
clone size: -
J gene: TRBJ2-5
D gene: TRBD2
V gene: TRBV19

CDR3 DNA: TGTGCCTGGAGATTGCGGGAGGCTACTTCCTACAATGAGCAGTTCTTC
CDR3 protein: CAWRLREATSYNEQFF
clone size: -
J gene: TRBJ2-1
D gene: TRBD2
V gene: TRBV30

CDR3 DNA: TGCGCCAGCAGCCCGGGACTGACGACCTACAATGAGCAGTTCTTC
CDR3 protein: CASSPGLTTYNEQFF
clone size: -
J gene: TRBJ2-1
D gene: -
V gene: TRBV5-1

CDR3 DNA: TGTGCCAGCAGTGAAGTAATCGAGACCCAGTACTTC
CDR3 protein: CASSEVIETQYF
clone size: -
J gene: TRBJ2-5
D gene: -
V gene: TRBV6-1